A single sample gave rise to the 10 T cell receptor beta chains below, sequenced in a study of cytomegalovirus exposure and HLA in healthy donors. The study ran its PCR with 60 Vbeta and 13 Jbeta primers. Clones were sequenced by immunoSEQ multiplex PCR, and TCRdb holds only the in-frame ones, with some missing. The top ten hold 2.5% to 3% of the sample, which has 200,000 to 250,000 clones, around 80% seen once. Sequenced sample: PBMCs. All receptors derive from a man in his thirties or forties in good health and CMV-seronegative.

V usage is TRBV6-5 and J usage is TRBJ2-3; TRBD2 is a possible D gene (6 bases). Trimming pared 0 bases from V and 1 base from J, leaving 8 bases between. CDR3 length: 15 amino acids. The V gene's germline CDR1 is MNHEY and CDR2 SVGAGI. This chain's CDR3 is CASSYSGEGTDTQYF. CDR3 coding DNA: TGTGCCAGCAGTTACTCAGGGGAGGGCACAGATACGCAGTATTTT.

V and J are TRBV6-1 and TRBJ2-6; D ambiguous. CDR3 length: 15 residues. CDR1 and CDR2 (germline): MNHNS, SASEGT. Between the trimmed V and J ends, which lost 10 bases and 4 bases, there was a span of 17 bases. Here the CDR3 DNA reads TGTGCCACCCCAAGGTGGGCCCTCGGGGCCAACGTCCTGACTTTC. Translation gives CATPRWALGANVLTF.

The CDR3 DNA reads TGCGCCAGCAGCTTGGGACAGGGGGAAGTGAACACTGAAGCTTTCTTT. This codes for CASSLGQGEVNTEAFF. This rearrangement joins TRBV5-1 to TRBJ1-1; 9 nucleotides align to TRBD1. Germline trimming cut 0 bases from V and 0 bases from J; bases unmatched to any gene: 3. This CDR3 is 16 amino acids long. Germline CDR1 is SGHRS and CDR2 is YFSETQ.

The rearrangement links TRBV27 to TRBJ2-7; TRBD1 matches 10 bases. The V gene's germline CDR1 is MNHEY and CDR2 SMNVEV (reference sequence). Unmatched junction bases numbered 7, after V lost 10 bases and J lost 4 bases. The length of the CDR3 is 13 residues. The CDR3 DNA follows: TGTGCCACCTGGGACAGGGGAGGGTACGAGCAGTACTTC. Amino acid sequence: CATWDRGGYEQYF.

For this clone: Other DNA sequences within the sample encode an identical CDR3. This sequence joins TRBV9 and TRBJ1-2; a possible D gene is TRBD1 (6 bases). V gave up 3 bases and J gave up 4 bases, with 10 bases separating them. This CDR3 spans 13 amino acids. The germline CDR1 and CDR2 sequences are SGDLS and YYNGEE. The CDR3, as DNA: TGTGCCAGCAGCGGATTACAGGGCTATGGCTACACCTTC. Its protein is CASSGLQGYGYTF.

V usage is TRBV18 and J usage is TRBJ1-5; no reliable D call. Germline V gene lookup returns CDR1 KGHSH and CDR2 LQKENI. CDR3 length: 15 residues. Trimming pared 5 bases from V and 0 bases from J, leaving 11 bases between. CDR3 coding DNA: TGTGCCAGCTCAGCCCTCGGAGGTAGCAATCAGCCCCAGCATTTT. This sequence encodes CASSALGGSNQPQHF.

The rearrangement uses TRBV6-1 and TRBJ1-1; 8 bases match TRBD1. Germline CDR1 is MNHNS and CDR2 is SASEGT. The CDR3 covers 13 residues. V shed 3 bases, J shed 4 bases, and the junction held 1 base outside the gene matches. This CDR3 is CASSDTGGTEAFF. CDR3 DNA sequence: TGTGCCAGCAGTGATACAGGGGGCACTGAAGCTTTCTTT.

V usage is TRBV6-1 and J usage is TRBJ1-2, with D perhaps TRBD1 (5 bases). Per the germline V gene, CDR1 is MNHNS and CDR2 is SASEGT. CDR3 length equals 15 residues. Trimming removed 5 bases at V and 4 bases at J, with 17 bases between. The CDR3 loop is CASSPVGQGTYGYTF. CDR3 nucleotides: TGTGCCAGCAGTCCTGTTGGCCAGGGTACCTATGGCTACACCTTC.

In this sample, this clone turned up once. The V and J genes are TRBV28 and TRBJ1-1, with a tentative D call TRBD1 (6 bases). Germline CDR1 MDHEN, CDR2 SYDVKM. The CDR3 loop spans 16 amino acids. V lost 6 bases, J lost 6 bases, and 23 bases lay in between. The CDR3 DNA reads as TGTGCCAGCAGGCCGGCACCGGGACAATCAACCCCTGAAGCTTTCTTT. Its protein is CASRPAPGQSTPEAFF.

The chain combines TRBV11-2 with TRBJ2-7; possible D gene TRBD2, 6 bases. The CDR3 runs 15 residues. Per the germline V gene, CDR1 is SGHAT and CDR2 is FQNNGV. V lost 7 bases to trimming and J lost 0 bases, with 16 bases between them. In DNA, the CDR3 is TGTGCCAGCAACCCGGGACTCAGGAGCTCCTACGAGCAGTACTTC. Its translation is CASNPGLRSSYEQYF.